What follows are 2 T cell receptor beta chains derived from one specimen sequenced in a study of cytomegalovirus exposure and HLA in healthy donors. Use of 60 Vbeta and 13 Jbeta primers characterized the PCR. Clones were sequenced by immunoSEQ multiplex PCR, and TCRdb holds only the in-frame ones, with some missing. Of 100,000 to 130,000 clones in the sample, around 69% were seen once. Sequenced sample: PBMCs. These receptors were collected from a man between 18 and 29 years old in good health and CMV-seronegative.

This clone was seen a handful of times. The CDR3 loop is CASRVAGSPTDTQYF. CDR3 coding DNA: TGTGCCAGCAGAGTAGCGGGGAGCCCCACAGATACGCAGTATTTT. The chain uses TRBV2 and TRBJ2-3; TRBD2 agrees at 8 bases. Per germline, CDR1 SNHLY and CDR2 FYNNEI. Trimming took 6 bases from V and 2 from J; bases not matched to a gene: 7. This CDR3 is built from 15 residues.

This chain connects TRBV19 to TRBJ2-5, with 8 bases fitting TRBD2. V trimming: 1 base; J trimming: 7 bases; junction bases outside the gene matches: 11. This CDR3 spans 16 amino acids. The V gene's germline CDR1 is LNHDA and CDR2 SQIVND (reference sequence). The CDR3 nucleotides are TGTGCCAGTAGTATAGGAGGACTAGCCCCCAGTGGGACCCAGTACTTC. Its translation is CASSIGGLAPSGTQYF.